This T cell receptor beta chain was observed in a study of blood T cell repertoires in COVID-19. V gave up 6 bases and J gave up 4 bases; unmatched junction bases: 21. The CDR3 covers 18 residues. The germline V gene has CDR1 MNHEY and CDR2 SMNVEV (reference sequence). The protocol was immunoSEQ multiplex PCR, while the TCRdb copy is restricted to in-frame clones and leaves out a portion. The sample includes around 150,000 clones, around 84% seen only once; the top ten take 0.85% to 1.2%. This chain uses TRBV27 with TRBJ2-7; 7 bases are a match to TRBD1. The sequencing sample was made of peripheral blood. The receptor was derived from a man aged 35 to 55 with acute or convalescent COVID-19. The CDR3 DNA follows: TGTGCCAGCAGCTTTAGTAGGGGACAGCCCGTACACCTATACGAGCAGTACTTC. This codes for CASSFSRGQPVHLYEQYF.